This T cell receptor beta chain comes out of a study of T cell responses to AZD1222 COVID-19 vaccine. Overall study: Pooling of second doses given at about 4 or about 12 weeks was done.

TCRdb's copy holds only in-frame clones and misses some; the assay was immunoSEQ multiplex PCR. The repertoire holds about 97,000 clones, 85% to 90% seen once, with around 1.5% in the top ten. V gave up 4 bases and J gave up 4 bases, with 13 bases separating them. The CDR3 extends over 13 amino acids. Looked up from germline, CDR1 is GTSNPN and CDR2 is SVGIG (reference sequence). The receptor was derived from an adult in good health. Sequences were derived from peripheral blood, sampled on day 0 of AZD1222 vaccination. The chain joins TRBV30 to TRBJ2-5; no clear D. CDR3 amino acids: CAWKSIARETQYF. For the CDR3, the DNA is TGTGCCTGGAAATCCATAGCCAGAGAGACCCAGTACTTC.